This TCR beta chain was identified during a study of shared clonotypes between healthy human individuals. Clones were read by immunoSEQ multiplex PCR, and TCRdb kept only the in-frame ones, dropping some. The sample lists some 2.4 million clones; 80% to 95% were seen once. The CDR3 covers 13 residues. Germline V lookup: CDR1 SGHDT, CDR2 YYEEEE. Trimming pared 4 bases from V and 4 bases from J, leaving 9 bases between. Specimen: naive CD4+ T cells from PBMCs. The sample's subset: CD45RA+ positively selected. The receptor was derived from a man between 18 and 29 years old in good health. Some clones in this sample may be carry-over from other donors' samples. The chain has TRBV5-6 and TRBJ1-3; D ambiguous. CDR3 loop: CASSPRAGNTIYF. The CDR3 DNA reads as TGTGCCAGCAGCCCACGCGCCGGAAACACCATATATTTT.